A single TCR beta chain is shown here with its context. Its antigen remains unidentified. Construction of the TCRbeta library involved unique molecular identifiers. TCRdb reanalysed the PCR reads using MiXCR and keeps one entry per CDR3 protein. The data show 85,000 to 120,000 distinct CDR3 sequences, 7% to 8% seen once. V was pared by 0 bases and J by 1 base, with 3 bases between. The V gene's germline CDR1 is SGDLS and CDR2 YYNGEE. The CDR3 totals 13 residues. The sample is drawn from a study of T-cell reconstitution after alpha-beta-depleted transplantation in children. Study-wide results and limits: Certain patients had high TCRbeta diversity at day 60, and it came from recipient T cells and thymic progenitors that survived.

The origin of this receptor is a boy between 2 and 10 years old with acute lymphoblastic leukemia, due to receive a stem cell transplant. The chain has TRBV9 and TRBJ2-3; no clear D gene. Sequenced material: PBMCs, taken before TCRalphabeta/CD19-depleted stem cell transplant. CDR3 residues: CASSVGRTDTQYF. The CDR3 nucleotides read TGTGCCAGCAGCGTAGGACGCACAGATACGCAGTATTTT.